This TCR beta chain was profiled in a study of blood T cell repertoires in COVID-19. The germline V gene encodes CDR1 SNHLY and CDR2 FYNNEI. This CDR3 is built from 16 residues. Unmatched junction bases numbered 8, after V lost 4 bases and J lost 3 bases. Clones were read by immunoSEQ multiplex PCR, and TCRdb kept only the in-frame ones, dropping some. The data hold 250,000 to 300,000 clones, with 86% observed a single time. Sequenced: peripheral blood. The chain couples TRBV2 to TRBJ2-7, with 11 positions matching TRBD2. The sequence derives from a woman aged 25 to 39 with COVID-19, enrolled during active disease. CDR3 nucleotide sequence: TGTGCCAGCAGTGCCACTAGCGGGGGATTCCTCTACGAGCAGTACTTC. This codes for CASSATSGGFLYEQYF.